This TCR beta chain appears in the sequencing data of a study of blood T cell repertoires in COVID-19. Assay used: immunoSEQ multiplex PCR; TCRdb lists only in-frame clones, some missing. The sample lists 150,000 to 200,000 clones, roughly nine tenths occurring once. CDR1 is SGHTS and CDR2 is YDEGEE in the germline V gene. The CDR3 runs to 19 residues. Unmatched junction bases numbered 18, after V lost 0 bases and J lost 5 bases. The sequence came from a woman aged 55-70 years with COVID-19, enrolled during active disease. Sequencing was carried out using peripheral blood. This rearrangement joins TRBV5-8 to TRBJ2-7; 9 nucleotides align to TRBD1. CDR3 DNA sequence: TGTGCCAGCAGCTTGGACTGGAGCAAGACCGGGACAGGGTTCAACGAGCAGTACTTC. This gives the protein CASSLDWSKTGTGFNEQYF.